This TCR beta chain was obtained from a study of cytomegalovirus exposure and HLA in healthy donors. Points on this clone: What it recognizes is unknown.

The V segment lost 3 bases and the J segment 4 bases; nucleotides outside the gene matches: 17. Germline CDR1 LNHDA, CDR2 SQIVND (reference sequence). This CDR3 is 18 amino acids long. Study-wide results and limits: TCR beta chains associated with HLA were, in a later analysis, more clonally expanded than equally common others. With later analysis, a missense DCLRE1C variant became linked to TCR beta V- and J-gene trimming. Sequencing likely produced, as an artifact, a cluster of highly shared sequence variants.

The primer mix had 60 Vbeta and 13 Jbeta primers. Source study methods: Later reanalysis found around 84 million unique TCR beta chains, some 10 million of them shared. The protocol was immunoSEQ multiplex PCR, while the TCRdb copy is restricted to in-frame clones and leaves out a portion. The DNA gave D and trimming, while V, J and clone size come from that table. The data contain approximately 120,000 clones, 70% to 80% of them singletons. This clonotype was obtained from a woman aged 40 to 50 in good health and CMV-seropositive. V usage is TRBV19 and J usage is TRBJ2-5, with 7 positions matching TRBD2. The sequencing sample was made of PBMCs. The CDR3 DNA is TGTGCCAGTAGTATGTTTTCCACGATTGGCGGGGGTGGAGAGACCCAGTACTTC. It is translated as CASSMFSTIGGGGETQYF.